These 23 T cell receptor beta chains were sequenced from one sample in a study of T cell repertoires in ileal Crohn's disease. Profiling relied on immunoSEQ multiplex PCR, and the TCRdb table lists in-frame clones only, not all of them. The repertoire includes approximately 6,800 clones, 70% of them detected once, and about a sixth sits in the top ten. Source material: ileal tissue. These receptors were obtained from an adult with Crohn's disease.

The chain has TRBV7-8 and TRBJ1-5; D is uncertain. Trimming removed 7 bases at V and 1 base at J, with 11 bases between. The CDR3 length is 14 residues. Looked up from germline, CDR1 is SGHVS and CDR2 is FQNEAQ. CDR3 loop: CASIEGVSNQPQHF. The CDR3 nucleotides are TGTGCCAGCATCGAGGGTGTAAGCAATCAGCCCCAGCATTTT.

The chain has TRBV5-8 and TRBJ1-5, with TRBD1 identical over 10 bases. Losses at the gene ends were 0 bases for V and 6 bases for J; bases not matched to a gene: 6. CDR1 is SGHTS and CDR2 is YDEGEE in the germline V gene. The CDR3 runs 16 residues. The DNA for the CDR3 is TGTGCCAGCAGCTTGGGGGACAGGGGAAGAGGTCAGCCCCAGCATTTT. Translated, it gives CASSLGDRGRGQPQHF.

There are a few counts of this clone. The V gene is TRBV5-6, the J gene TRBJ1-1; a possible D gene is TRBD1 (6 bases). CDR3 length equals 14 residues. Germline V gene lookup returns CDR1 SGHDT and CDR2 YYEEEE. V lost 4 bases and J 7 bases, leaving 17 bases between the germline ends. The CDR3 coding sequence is TGTGCCAGCAGCATTGGACAGTCTCGTGATGAAGCTTTCTTT. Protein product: CASSIGQSRDEAFF. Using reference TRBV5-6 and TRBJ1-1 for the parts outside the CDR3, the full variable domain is DAGVTQSPTHLIKTRGQQVTLRCSPKSGHDTVSWYQQALGQGPQFIFQYYEEEERQRGNFPDRFSGHQFPNYSSELNVNALLLGDSALYLCASSIGQSRDEAFFGQGTRLTVV.

This CDR3 is CASRTSAGELFF. CDR3 in DNA: TGTGCCAGCAGAACTAGCGCCGGGGAGCTGTTTTTT. The chain employs TRBV27 and TRBJ2-2; 7 bases fit TRBD2. V shed 6 bases and J 6 bases; nucleotides not matched to a gene: 1. The CDR3 runs to 12 residues. CDR1 MNHEY and CDR2 SMNVEV come from the germline V gene (reference sequence).

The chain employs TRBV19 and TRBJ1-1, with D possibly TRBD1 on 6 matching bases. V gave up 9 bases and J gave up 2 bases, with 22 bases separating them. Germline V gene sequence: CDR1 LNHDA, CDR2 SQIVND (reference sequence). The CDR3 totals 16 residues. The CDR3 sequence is CASAKSGTSVNTEAFF. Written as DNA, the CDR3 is TGTGCCAGCGCCAAGTCGGGGACAAGCGTAAACACTGAAGCTTTCTTT.

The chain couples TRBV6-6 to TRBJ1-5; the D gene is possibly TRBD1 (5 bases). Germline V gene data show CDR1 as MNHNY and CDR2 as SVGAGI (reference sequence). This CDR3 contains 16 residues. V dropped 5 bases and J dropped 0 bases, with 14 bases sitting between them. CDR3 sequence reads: CASSSRGAFSNQPQHF. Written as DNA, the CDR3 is TGTGCCAGCAGTAGCCGCGGGGCCTTTAGCAATCAGCCCCAGCATTTT.

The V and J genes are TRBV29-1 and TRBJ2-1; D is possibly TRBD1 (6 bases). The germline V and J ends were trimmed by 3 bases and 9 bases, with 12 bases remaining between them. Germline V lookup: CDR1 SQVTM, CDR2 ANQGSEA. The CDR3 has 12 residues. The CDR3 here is CSVDRGRGEQFF. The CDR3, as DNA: TGCAGCGTTGACAGGGGAAGGGGTGAGCAGTTCTTC.

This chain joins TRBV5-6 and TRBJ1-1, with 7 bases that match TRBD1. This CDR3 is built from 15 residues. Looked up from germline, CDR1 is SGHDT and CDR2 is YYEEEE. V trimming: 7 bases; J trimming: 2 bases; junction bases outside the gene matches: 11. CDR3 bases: TGTGCCAGCCCGGTTTCGACAGGGAGAAACACTGAAGCTTTCTTT. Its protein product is CASPVSTGRNTEAFF.

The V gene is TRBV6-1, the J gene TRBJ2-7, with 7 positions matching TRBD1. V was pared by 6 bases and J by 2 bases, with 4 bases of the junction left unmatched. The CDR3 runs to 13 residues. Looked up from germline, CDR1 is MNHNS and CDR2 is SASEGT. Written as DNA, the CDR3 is TGTGCCAGCAGGGGGACAGTAACCTACGAGCAGTACTTC. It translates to CASRGTVTYEQYF.

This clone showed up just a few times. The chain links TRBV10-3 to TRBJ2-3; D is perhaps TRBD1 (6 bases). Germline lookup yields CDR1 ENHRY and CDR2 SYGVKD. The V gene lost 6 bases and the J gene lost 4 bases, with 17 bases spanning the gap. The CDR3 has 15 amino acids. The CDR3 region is CAISPGHLDPDTQYF. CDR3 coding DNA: TGTGCCATCAGCCCGGGACACCTCGACCCAGATACGCAGTATTTT.

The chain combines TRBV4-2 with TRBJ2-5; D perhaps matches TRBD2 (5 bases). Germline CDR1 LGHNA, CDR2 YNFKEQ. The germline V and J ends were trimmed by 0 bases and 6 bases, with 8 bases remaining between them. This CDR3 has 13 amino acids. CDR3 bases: TGTGCCAGCAGCCAAGACGGCGGGCAGACCCAGTACTTC. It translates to CASSQDGGQTQYF.

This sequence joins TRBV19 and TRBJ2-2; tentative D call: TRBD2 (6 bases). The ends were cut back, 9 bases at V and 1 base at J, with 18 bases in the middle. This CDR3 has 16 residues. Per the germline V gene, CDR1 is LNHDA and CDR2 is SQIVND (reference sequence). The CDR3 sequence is CASDQRGVVNTGELFF. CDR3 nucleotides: TGTGCCAGCGACCAACGCGGGGTAGTGAACACCGGGGAGCTGTTTTTT. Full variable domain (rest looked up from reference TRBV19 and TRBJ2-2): DGGITQSPKYLFRKEGQNVTLSCEQNLNHDAMYWYRQDPGQGLRLIYYSQIVNDFQKGDIAEGYSVSREKKESFPLTVTSAQKNPTAFYLCASDQRGVVNTGELFFGEGSRLTVL.

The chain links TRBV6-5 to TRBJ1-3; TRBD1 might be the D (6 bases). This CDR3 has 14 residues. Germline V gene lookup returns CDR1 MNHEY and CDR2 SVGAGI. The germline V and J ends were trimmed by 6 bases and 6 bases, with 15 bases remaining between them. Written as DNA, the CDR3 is TGTGCCAGCAGGAGACAGGTCCCGTCAAACACCATATATTTT. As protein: CASRRQVPSNTIYF.

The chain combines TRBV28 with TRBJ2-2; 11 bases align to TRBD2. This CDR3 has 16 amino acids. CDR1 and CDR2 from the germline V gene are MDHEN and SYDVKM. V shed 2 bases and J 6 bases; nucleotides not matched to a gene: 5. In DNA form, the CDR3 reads TGTGCCAGCAGTTTAGAACTAGCGGGGGTTCCCGGGGAGCTGTTTTTT. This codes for CASSLELAGVPGELFF.

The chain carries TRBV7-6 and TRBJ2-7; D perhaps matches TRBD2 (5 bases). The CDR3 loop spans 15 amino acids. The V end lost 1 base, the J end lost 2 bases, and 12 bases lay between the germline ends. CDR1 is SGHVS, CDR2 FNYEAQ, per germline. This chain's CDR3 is CASSLDSSKAYEQYF. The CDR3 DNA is TGTGCCAGCAGCTTAGATTCTAGCAAGGCCTACGAGCAGTACTTC.

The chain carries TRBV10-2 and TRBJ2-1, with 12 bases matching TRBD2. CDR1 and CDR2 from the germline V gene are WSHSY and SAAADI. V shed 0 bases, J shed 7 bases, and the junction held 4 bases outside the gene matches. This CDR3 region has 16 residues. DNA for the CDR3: TGCGCCAGCAGTGAGTCGCTAGCGGGGGGGATAAATGAGCAGTTCTTC. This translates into CASSESLAGGINEQFF.

The CDR3 DNA reads as TGTGCCAGCAGCTTAGTGACACTCTCCTACAATGAGCAGTTCTTC. Protein sequence: CASSLVTLSYNEQFF. V is TRBV11-2 and J is TRBJ2-1, with D uncertain. The CDR3 is 15 amino acids. V lost 1 base and J lost 0, with 7 bases in between. Per germline, CDR1 SGHAT and CDR2 FQNNGV.

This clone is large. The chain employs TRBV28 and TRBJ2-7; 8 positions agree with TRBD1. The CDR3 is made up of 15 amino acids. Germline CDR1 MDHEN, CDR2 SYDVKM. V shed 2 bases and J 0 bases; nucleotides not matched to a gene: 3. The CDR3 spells CASSLETGVSYEQYF. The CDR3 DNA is TGTGCCAGCAGTTTAGAGACAGGGGTCTCCTACGAGCAGTACTTC. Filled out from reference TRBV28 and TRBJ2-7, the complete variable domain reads DVKVTQSSRYLVKRTGEKVFLECVQDMDHENMFWYRQDPGLGLRLIYFSYDVKMKEKGDIPEGYSVSREKKERFSLILESASTNQTSMYLCASSLETGVSYEQYFGPGTRLTVT.

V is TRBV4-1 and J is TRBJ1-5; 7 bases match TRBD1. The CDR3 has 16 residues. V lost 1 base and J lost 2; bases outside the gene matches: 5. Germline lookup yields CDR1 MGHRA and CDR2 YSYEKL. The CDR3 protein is CASSQVIGGGNQPQHF. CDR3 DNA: TGCGCCAGCAGCCAAGTTATAGGGGGCGGCAATCAGCCCCAGCATTTT.

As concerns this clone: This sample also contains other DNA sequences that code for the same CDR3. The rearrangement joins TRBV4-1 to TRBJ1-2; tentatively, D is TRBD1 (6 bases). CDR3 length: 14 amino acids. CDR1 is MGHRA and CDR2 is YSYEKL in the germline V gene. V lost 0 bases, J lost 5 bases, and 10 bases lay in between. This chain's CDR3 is CASSQDQGWYGYTF. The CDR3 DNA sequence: TGCGCCAGCAGCCAAGACCAGGGGTGGTATGGCTACACCTTC.

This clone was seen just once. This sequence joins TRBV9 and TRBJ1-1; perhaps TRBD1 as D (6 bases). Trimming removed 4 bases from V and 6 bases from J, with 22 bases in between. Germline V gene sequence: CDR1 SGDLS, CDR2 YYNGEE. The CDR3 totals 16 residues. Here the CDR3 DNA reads TGTGCCAGCAGCTCAAGCTTAGGGGGGGGGAGCGCTGAAGCTTTCTTT. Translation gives CASSSSLGGGSAEAFF.

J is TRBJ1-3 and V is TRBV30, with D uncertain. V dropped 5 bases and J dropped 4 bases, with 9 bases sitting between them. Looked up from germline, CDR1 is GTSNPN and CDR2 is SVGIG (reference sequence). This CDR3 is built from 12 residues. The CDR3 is CAWPSGGNTIYF. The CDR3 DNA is TGTGCCTGGCCATCGGGGGGAAACACCATATATTTT.

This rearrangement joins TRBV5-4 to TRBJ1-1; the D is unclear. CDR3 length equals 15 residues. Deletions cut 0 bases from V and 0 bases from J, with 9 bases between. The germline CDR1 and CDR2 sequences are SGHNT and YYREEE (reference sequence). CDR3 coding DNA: TGTGCCAGCAGCTTGGGGGCAGGCATGAACACTGAAGCTTTCTTT. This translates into CASSLGAGMNTEAFF. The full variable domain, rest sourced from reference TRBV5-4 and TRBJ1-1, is ETGVTQSPTHLIKTRGQQVTLRCSSQSGHNTVSWYQQALGQGPQFIFQYYREEENGRGNFPPRFSGLQFPNYSSELNVNALELDDSALYLCASSLGAGMNTEAFFGQGTRLTVV.